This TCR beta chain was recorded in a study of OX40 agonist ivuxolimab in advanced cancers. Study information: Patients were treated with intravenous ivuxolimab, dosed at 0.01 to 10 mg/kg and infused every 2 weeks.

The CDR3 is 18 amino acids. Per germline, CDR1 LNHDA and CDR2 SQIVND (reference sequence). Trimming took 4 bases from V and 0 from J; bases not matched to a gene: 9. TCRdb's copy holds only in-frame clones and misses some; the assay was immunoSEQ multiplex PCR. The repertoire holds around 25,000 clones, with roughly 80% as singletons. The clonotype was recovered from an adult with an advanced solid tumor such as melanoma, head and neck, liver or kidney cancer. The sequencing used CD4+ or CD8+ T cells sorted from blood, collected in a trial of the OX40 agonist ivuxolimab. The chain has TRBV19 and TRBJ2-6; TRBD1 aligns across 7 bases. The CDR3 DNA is TGTGCCAGTAGTACCTACAGGGGTCCCCCCTCTGGGGCCAACGTCCTGACTTTC. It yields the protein CASSTYRGPPSGANVLTF.